The present entry profiles one TCR beta chain with its context. Germline V CDR1 and CDR2: MNHEY, SVGEGT. The CDR3 is 18 amino acids. V shed 2 bases and J shed 3 bases, with 22 bases lying between them. Using immunoSEQ multiplex PCR, the repertoire was profiled, and TCRdb retains in-frame clones only, with some absent. The repertoire holds 45,000 to 60,000 clones, with about 90% as singletons. The data derive from a study of blood T cell repertoires in COVID-19. The origin of this receptor is a man between 65 and 79 years old with active COVID-19. Sequenced sample: peripheral blood. V and J are TRBV6-2 or TRBV6-3 and TRBJ1-2; D is unclear. CDR3 in amino acids: CASSYLRKNYLGDYGYTF. For the CDR3, the DNA is TGTGCCAGCAGTTACCTTCGGAAAAACTATCTCGGGGACTATGGCTACACCTTC.